This TCR beta chain was obtained from a study of CD8 T cells in ankylosing spondylitis. TCRdb re-called the 5' RACE reads through MiXCR, storing one row per CDR3 protein. The sample has 150,000 or so distinct CDR3 sequences, roughly 10% seen once; the top ten hold more than 13%. The ends lost 5 bases at V and 5 bases at J; junction bases unmatched: 11. This CDR3 comprises 16 residues. Looked up from germline, CDR1 is SGHTA and CDR2 is FQGTGA. This clonotype was counted between two and nine times. V and J are TRBV7-3 and TRBJ2-3; 9 bases map to TRBD2. The clonotype was recovered from a female donor with ankylosing spondylitis or in good health (not recorded which). The specimen was blood, either unsorted or a sorted T cell fraction (not recorded which). CDR3 DNA sequence: TGTGCCAGCAGCCCCGAGGTAGCGGGAGTGGTAGATACGCAGTATTTT. This translates into CASSPEVAGVVDTQYF.